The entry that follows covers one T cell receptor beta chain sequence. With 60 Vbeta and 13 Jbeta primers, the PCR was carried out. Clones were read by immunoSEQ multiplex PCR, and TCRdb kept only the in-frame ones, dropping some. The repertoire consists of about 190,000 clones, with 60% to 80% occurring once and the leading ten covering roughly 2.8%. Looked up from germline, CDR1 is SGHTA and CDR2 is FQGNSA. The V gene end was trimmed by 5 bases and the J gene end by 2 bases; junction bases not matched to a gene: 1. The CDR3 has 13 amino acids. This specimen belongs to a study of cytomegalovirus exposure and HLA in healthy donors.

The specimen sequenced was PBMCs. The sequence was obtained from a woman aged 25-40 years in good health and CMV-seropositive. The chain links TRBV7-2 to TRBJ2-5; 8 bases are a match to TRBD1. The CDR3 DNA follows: TGTGCCAGCAGCCGACAGGGGCAAGAGACCCAGTACTTC. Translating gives CASSRQGQETQYF.